This TCR beta chain comes out of a study of TIL therapy for anti-PD-1-resistant metastatic lung cancer. The wider study: Patients then received nivolumab; progressors got lymphodepletion, TIL and IL-2.

The germline gives CDR1 SGHTA, CDR2 FQGNSA. The CDR3 runs 13 residues. V shed 5 bases and J shed 15 bases, with 20 bases lying between them. Time point noted: pre-treatment sample, taken before nivolumab and TIL therapy. Enrollment ran from October 2017 to early 2020. Regarding the study as a whole: The cohort had more treatment-naive, never-smoker and oncogene-addicted patients than typical.

This was the immunoSEQ v3 assay. Using immunoSEQ multiplex PCR, the repertoire was profiled, and TCRdb retains in-frame clones only, with some absent. Among more than 45,000 clones, more than 75% were seen once, and the ten largest hold 2% to 3%. Points on this clone: Its antigen is undetermined.

Sequences were derived from blood, sampled at baseline. This clonotype originated in a person aged 25 to 79 with non-small cell lung cancer. The rearrangement uses TRBV7-2 and TRBJ2-4; D may correspond to TRBD1 or TRBD2 (5 bases each). The CDR3 loop reads CASSLGPERVPYF. The CDR3 bases are TGTGCCAGCAGCCTGGGACCGGAAAGGGTTCCGTACTTC.